These 25 T cell receptor beta chains share one sample of origin, sequenced in a study of CD8 T cells in Susac syndrome. RNA totalling roughly 0.5 to 1 ug underwent reverse transcription with random hexamers. TCRdb used MiXCR to reprocess the immunoSEQ multiplex PCR reads, holding one entry per CDR3 protein. Of under 95,000 distinct CDR3 sequences listed, 95% are singletons. The sample was CD8+ T cells from PBMCs. The source is a human donor with Susac syndrome.

The chain couples TRBV18 to TRBJ2-7, with TRBD1 identical over 9 bases. In germline, CDR1 is KGHSH, CDR2 LQKENI. This CDR3 region has 14 residues. The ends lost 3 bases at V and 4 bases at J; junction bases unmatched: 4. CDR3 DNA: TGTGCCAGCTCACCCGGGACAGGGATGTACGAGCAGTACTTC. This gives the protein CASSPGTGMYEQYF.

The chain couples TRBV30 to TRBJ1-1, with D perhaps matching TRBD1 (6 bases). V lost 0 bases, J lost 2 bases, and 13 bases lay in between. Germline lookup yields CDR1 GTSNPN and CDR2 SVGIG (reference sequence). The CDR3 has 15 amino acids. The CDR3 nucleotides are TGTGCCTGGAGTGTGTCCGGAGGGGGTAACACTGAAGCTTTCTTT. It specifies CAWSVSGGGNTEAFF.

This clonotype was seen once. The rearrangement links TRBV27 to TRBJ2-7; possibly TRBD1 for D (6 bases). Germline-derived CDR1 and CDR2 are MNHEY and SMNVEV (reference sequence). V gave up 7 bases and J gave up 2 bases, with 9 bases separating them. The CDR3 length is 12 residues. The CDR3 bases are TGTGCCAGCACCGACAGGCCCTACGAGCAGTACTTC. Translated: CASTDRPYEQYF.

This rearrangement joins TRBV12-3 or TRBV12-4 to TRBJ1-1; no reliable D call. The CDR3 runs 12 residues. V lost 9 bases to trimming and J lost 3 bases, with 11 bases between them. CDR3 nucleotides: TGTGCCAGTATACTAGGGTACACTGAAGCTTTCTTT. Its translation is CASILGYTEAFF.

Only one count was recorded for this clonotype. This chain uses TRBV19 with TRBJ1-1; D ambiguous. The CDR3 is 13 amino acids. V was cut by 0 bases and J by 10 bases, with 12 bases left in between. CDR1 and CDR2 (germline): LNHDA, SQIVND (reference sequence). The CDR3 here is CASSIDWLWGAFF. As DNA, the CDR3 is TGTGCCAGTAGTATAGATTGGCTGTGGGGAGCTTTCTTT. Full variable domain (remainder filled in from reference TRBV19 and TRBJ1-1): DGGITQSPKYLFRKEGQNVTLSCEQNLNHDAMYWYRQDPGQGLRLIYYSQIVNDFQKGDIAEGYSVSREKKESFPLTVTSAQKNPTAFYLCASSIDWLWGAFFGQGTRLTVV.

The V gene is TRBV29-1, the J gene TRBJ1-3, with D maybe TRBD1 (6 bases). Trimming removed 4 bases at V and 3 bases at J, with 10 bases between. CDR1 and CDR2 (germline): SQVTM, ANQGSEA. CDR3 size: 13 residues. CDR3 sequence: CSVASGVGNTIYF. Here the CDR3 DNA reads TGCAGCGTTGCGTCAGGGGTTGGAAACACCATATATTTT.

This clonotype was picked up one time. The rearrangement joins TRBV9 to TRBJ2-3; D might be TRBD2 (5 bases). V lost 4 bases and J lost 5, with 17 bases in between. The CDR3 covers 15 residues. CDR1 SGDLS and CDR2 YYNGEE come from the germline V gene. The CDR3 coding sequence is TGTGCCAGCAGCCCCCCGGGGTCCAAGAAAGATACGCAGTATTTT. Its protein product is CASSPPGSKKDTQYF.

V is TRBV9 and J is TRBJ2-1; D possibly corresponds to TRBD2 (6 bases). V dropped 0 bases and J dropped 6 bases, with 16 bases sitting between them. This CDR3 has 16 amino acids. CDR1 is SGDLS and CDR2 is YYNGEE in the germline V gene. The CDR3 sequence: CASSVGVGGLINEQFF. In nucleotides, the CDR3 is TGTGCCAGCAGCGTAGGAGTGGGGGGTCTAATCAATGAGCAGTTCTTC.

J is TRBJ2-5 and V is TRBV29-1, with a tentative D call TRBD2 (6 bases). Germline V lookup: CDR1 SQVTM, CDR2 ANQGSEA. V was clipped by 1 base and J by 1 base, with 7 bases between them. There are 13 residues in the CDR3. DNA for the CDR3: TGCAGCGTTGAAGTAGCGGCCCAAGAGACCCAGTACTTC. This gives the protein CSVEVAAQETQYF.

CDR3 sequence: CASSSTGLAGYEQFF. DNA for the CDR3: TGTGCCAGCAGCTCCACGGGACTAGCGGGATATGAGCAGTTCTTC. The chain joins TRBV13 to TRBJ2-1; TRBD2 agrees at 13 bases. Germline V lookup: CDR1 PRHDT, CDR2 FYEKMQ (reference sequence). Trimming cost V 4 bases and J 8 bases; bases outside gene matches: 5. The CDR3 totals 15 residues.

V usage is TRBV20-1 and J usage is TRBJ2-7; 8 positions match TRBD1. With 0 bases clipped from V and 5 bases from J, the junction kept 3 bases outside the gene matches. CDR3 size: 13 residues. Germline assignment: CDR1 DFQATT and CDR2 SNEGSKA (reference sequence). In DNA, the CDR3 is TGCAGTGCTAGAGACAGGGGGCGGGACGAGCAGTACTTC. Amino acid sequence: CSARDRGRDEQYF.

The V and J genes are TRBV24-1 and TRBJ2-2; unclear D gene. Germline loops: CDR1 KGHDR, CDR2 SFDVKD. The V end lost 1 base, the J end lost 3 bases, and 11 bases lay between the germline ends. The CDR3 length is 16 residues. The CDR3 loop is CATSDFKGGYTGELFF. CDR3 in DNA: TGTGCCACCAGTGATTTTAAGGGTGGATACACCGGGGAGCTGTTTTTT.

The CDR3: CASSLGRANYEQYF. The DNA for the CDR3 is TGTGCCAGCAGTTTAGGCAGGGCGAACTACGAGCAGTACTTC. The J gene is TRBJ2-7, the V gene TRBV27, with a tentative D call TRBD1 (5 bases). The germline V gene encodes CDR1 MNHEY and CDR2 SMNVEV (reference sequence). The CDR3 totals 14 residues. V was clipped by 2 bases and J by 3 bases, with 11 bases between them.

This rearrangement joins TRBV20-1 to TRBJ2-7, with D possibly matching TRBD2 (6 bases). V gave up 0 bases and J gave up 4 bases, with 19 bases separating them. CDR3 length equals 16 residues. The germline gives CDR1 DFQATT, CDR2 SNEGSKA (reference sequence). CDR3 protein: CSARDAGLASVYEQYF. CDR3 DNA sequence: TGCAGTGCTAGAGATGCGGGACTCGCCTCGGTATACGAGCAGTACTTC.

This chain joins TRBV27 and TRBJ2-4; D gene unclear. The CDR3 has 13 residues. Germline values: CDR1 MNHEY, CDR2 SMNVEV (reference sequence). Trimming stripped 5 bases from V and 3 bases from J, with 8 bases between. This chain's CDR3 is CASSLGNKNIQYF. Here the CDR3 DNA reads TGTGCCAGCAGTCTCGGTAACAAAAACATTCAGTACTTC.

This chain joins TRBV7-9 and TRBJ2-1, with 12 bases lining up with TRBD2. The germline CDR1 and CDR2 sequences are SEHNR and FQNEAQ (reference sequence). Trimming took 4 bases from V and 6 from J; bases not matched to a gene: 10. The CDR3 is 17 residues long. CDR3 amino acids: CASSSSLAGGEGNEQFF. The CDR3 DNA reads as TGTGCCAGCAGCTCGTCCCTAGCGGGAGGGGAGGGCAATGAGCAGTTCTTC. Looking up the rest from reference TRBV7-9 and TRBJ2-1 gives the full variable domain: DTGVSQNPRHKITKRGQNVTFRCDPISEHNRLYWYRQTLGQGPEFLTYFQNEAQLEKSRLLSDRFSAERPKGSFSTLEIQRTEQGDSAMYLCASSSSLAGGEGNEQFFGPGTRLTVL.

V is TRBV19 and J is TRBJ2-2; D ambiguous. V lost 2 bases, J lost 4 bases, and 8 bases lay in between. The CDR3 contains 14 residues. CDR1 and CDR2 (germline): LNHDA, SQIVND (reference sequence). CDR3 bases: TGTGCCAGTAGTATATGGCACACCACCGGGGAGCTGTTTTTT. This translates into CASSIWHTTGELFF.

V is TRBV7-9 and J is TRBJ2-6; no firm D call. The V gene's germline CDR1 is SEHNR and CDR2 FQNEAQ (reference sequence). This CDR3 spans 11 amino acids. Between the trimmed V and J ends, which lost 5 bases and 8 bases, there was a span of 4 bases. CDR3 sequence reads: CASSPTNVLTF. The DNA for the CDR3 is TGTGCCAGCAGCCCTACCAACGTCCTGACTTTC.

The rearrangement links TRBV9 to TRBJ1-2; the D gene is possibly TRBD1 (6 bases). Trimming shortened V by 0 bases and J by 3 bases, and 15 bases separated the two germline ends. This CDR3 comprises 16 residues. CDR1 and CDR2 from the germline V gene are SGDLS and YYNGEE. CDR3 DNA: TGTGCCAGCAGCGTAGAGGTACAGGGACCTTACTATGGCTACACCTTC. Its translation is CASSVEVQGPYYGYTF.

This clonotype was observed a single time. The rearrangement joins TRBV20-1 to TRBJ2-7; 9 bases are a match to TRBD2. Germline V gene sequence: CDR1 DFQATT, CDR2 SNEGSKA (reference sequence). V shed 6 bases, J shed 2 bases, and the junction held 14 bases outside the gene matches. This CDR3 has 16 residues. CDR3 residues: CSAQYPGTSHTYEQYF. Here the CDR3 DNA reads TGCAGTGCCCAGTACCCAGGGACTAGCCACACCTACGAGCAGTACTTC.

As concerns this clonotype: An end of the junction does not agree with germline; a read error may underlie this. V usage is TRBV28 and J usage is TRBJ2-7, with no clear D. The CDR3 contains 10 residues. Per germline, CDR1 MDHEN and CDR2 SYDVKM. In DNA, the CDR3 is TGTGCCAACAGTAGGTACGAGCAGTACTTC. Translation gives CANSRYEQYF.

The V and J genes are TRBV20-1 and TRBJ2-5; D possibly corresponds to TRBD2 (5 bases). The V gene lost 6 bases and the J gene lost 2 bases, with 25 bases spanning the gap. The germline gives CDR1 DFQATT, CDR2 SNEGSKA (reference sequence). This CDR3 is built from 17 residues. The CDR3 DNA reads TGCAGTGCCACCTCCGTGAGGACGACTGGACTTCAAGAGACCCAGTACTTC. Protein product: CSATSVRTTGLQETQYF.

V usage is TRBV9 and J usage is TRBJ2-5, with D possibly being TRBD1 (6 bases). CDR3 length equals 16 residues. Germline assignment: CDR1 SGDLS and CDR2 YYNGEE. V lost 4 bases and J 5 bases, leaving 21 bases between the germline ends. The CDR3 region has the DNA TGTGCCAGCAGCCAAGGGAGTGGAACAGGGACCGAGACCCAGTACTTC. As protein: CASSQGSGTGTETQYF.

The chain carries TRBV20-1 and TRBJ1-5; the D gene is possibly TRBD1 (5 bases). V was pared by 0 bases and J by 0 bases, with 21 bases between. The CDR3 sequence is 19 residues long. Germline V CDR1 and CDR2: DFQATT, SNEGSKA (reference sequence). CDR3 loop: CSARDVTVYPDYSNQPQHF. Here the CDR3 DNA reads TGCAGTGCTAGAGACGTGACAGTATATCCAGATTATAGCAATCAGCCCCAGCATTTT.

This sequence joins TRBV9 and TRBJ2-5; no clear D gene. Germline loops: CDR1 SGDLS, CDR2 YYNGEE. This CDR3 comprises 12 residues. Trimming took 0 bases from V and 5 from J, leaving 5 bases between them. The CDR3 bases are TGTGCCAGCAGCGTAGATACGGAGACCCAGTACTTC. This translates into CASSVDTETQYF.